This T cell receptor beta chain was identified during a study of blood T cell repertoires in COVID-19. The CDR3 contains 15 residues. Per germline, CDR1 MGHDK and CDR2 SYGVNS. The junction had 8 bases not matched to a gene; V was cut back by 6 bases and J by 7 bases. Using immunoSEQ multiplex PCR, the repertoire was profiled, and TCRdb retains in-frame clones only, with some absent. This sample has about 110,000 clones, with 60% to 85% found just once. In its sample, this clone was seen once. The sample was peripheral blood. V usage is TRBV25-1 and J usage is TRBJ2-1; TRBD1 agrees at 11 bases. This TCR was recovered from a human donor in a cohort sampled during active or convalescent COVID-19. The CDR3 nucleotides are TGTGCCAGCAGAGGGACAGGGGGTTTTCAGAATGAGCAGTTCTTC. As protein: CASRGTGGFQNEQFF. Variable domain in full (rest from reference TRBV25-1 and TRBJ2-1): EADIYQTPRYLVIGTGKKITLECSQTMGHDKMYWYQQDPGMELHLIHYSYGVNSTEKGDLSSESTVSRIRTEHFPLTLESARPSHTSQYLCASRGTGGFQNEQFFGPGTRLTVL.